The source of this TCR beta chain is a study of low-dose radiotherapy and immunotherapy resistance in tumors. About the study: Fractions of 1 Gy went to Cohort 2 every two weeks, for 13 Gy over 26 weeks. While receiving nivolumab 240 mg every two weeks, patients also received ipilimumab 1 mg/kg every six weeks, both intravenously.

Gene-specific TRAV and TRBV primers were used for first-strand cDNA, covering alpha and beta chains. Using a constant-region primer together with a V-primer adapter, TCRs were subjected to about 18 PCR cycles of amplification. mRNA that had been isolated underwent amplification through in vitro transcription. TCRdb reprocessed the reads via MiXCR and lists one record per CDR3 protein. The sample records under 90,000 distinct CDR3 sequences, roughly 17% being singletons. The table lists this clonotype with many counts. Germline V gives CDR1 SGHAT, CDR2 FQDESV (reference sequence). The trim removed 5 bases at V and 6 bases at J, leaving 3 bases unmatched. The CDR3 loop spans 13 amino acids. Time point given: after trial treatment. Treatment here: LDRT plus nivolumab, ipilimumab, low-dose cyclophosphamide and aspirin (RACIN trial). The patients who were eligible all carried advanced solid tumors that lacked tumor-infiltrating lymphocytes, meaning the tumors were TIL-negative.

Sequences were derived from PBMCs, sampled after low-dose radiotherapy plus immunotherapy. The chain carries TRBV11-1 and TRBJ2-2; TRBD2 matches 7 bases. The sequence was collected from a male donor with prostate cancer. CDR3 bases: TGTGCCAGCAGCGTGACTAGCCCCGGGGAGCTGTTTTTT. Translation gives CASSVTSPGELFF.